This T cell receptor (beta chain) emerged from a study of CD8 T cells in Susac syndrome. Findings and limits, study-wide: The study's TCR sequencing and HLA analysis drew on a certain number of individuals. That number was acknowledged as relatively small.

Sequencing of TCR beta was carried out in blood CD8+ and CD4+ T cells. Reverse transcription of about 0.5 to 1 ug RNA used random hexamers. An immunoSEQ multiplex PCR generated amplified TCR beta CDR3 products spanning 54 Vbeta and 13 Jbeta. TCRdb passed the immunoSEQ multiplex PCR reads through MiXCR, listing each CDR3 protein once. The sample consists of 200,000 or so distinct CDR3 sequences, nearly 95% of them appearing once. As for this clonotype: Its target is unknown.

Germline CDR1 and CDR2: SEHNR and FQNEAQ (reference sequence). The CDR3 runs to 15 residues. The V segment lost 6 bases and the J segment 8 bases; nucleotides outside the gene matches: 13. Sequenced input: CD4+ T cells from PBMCs. The TCR was taken from a human donor with multiple sclerosis. The chain links TRBV7-9 to TRBJ2-1; 7 positions agree with TRBD1. CDR3 sequence (DNA): TGTGCCAGCAGTTTTCCCGGGACAGTAAATCATGAGCAGTTCTTC. Translated, it gives CASSFPGTVNHEQFF.